This TCR beta chain was recovered during a study of blood T cell repertoires in COVID-19. About the study: From the United States, Italy and Spain came samples of acute and convalescent COVID-19. The analysed material was cDNA or gDNA that came from T cells, B-cell-depleted T cells, or PBMCs.

A Seattle source enrolled patients during active infection and followed them longitudinally. Per the original methods: Cell counts per sample came from amplifying reference gene primers. Only in-frame clones appear in the TCRdb table, and some are missing; sequencing was by immunoSEQ multiplex PCR. V, J and clone size are taken as reported in that table, and D and trimming were inferred from the DNA itself. This repertoire shows some 200,000 clones, 80% to 90% found once; its top ten account for 10% to 15%. The CDR3 extends over 14 amino acids. The germline gives CDR1 SEHNR, CDR2 FQNEAQ (reference sequence). Trimming removed 2 bases at V and 3 bases at J, with 10 bases between.

Material for sequencing was peripheral blood. The TCR originated in a woman of 80 years or more with COVID-19, enrolled during active disease. This sequence joins TRBV7-9 and TRBJ1-1; no definite D call. As DNA, the CDR3 is TGTGCCAGCAGCTTAAAGGGAGCGGACACTGAAGCTTTCTTT. Its translation: CASSLKGADTEAFF.